A selection of T cell receptor beta chains follows, all from one sample in a study of blood T cell repertoires in COVID-19. Data came from immunoSEQ multiplex PCR; TCRdb stores just in-frame clones and leaves some out. This sample carries tens of thousands of clones, more than 65% of them seen once, and the ten largest clones take roughly 12%. The sample consisted of peripheral blood. These receptors originate from a man older than 75 with acute or convalescent COVID-19. CDR3s include the opening cysteine and the closing phenylalanine or tryptophan. A D gene is named only where the DNA matches it firmly. Clone sizes are given selectively: once, few, many, or a class where the clone is expanded.

v_gene: TRBV27; j_gene: TRBJ1-6; d_gene: TRBD1; abundance: NA; CDR3nt: TGTGCCAGCAGTTTAGACAGGGGGCGATCACCCCTCCACTTT; CDR3aa: CASSLDRGRSPLHF
v_gene: TRBV5-8; j_gene: TRBJ2-7; d_gene: NA; abundance: NA; CDR3nt: TGTGCCAGCAGCCCCCCGGACAGATCGTACGAGCAGTACTTC; CDR3aa: CASSPPDRSYEQYF
v_gene: TRBV7-8; j_gene: TRBJ2-1; d_gene: TRBD2; abundance: NA; CDR3nt: TGTGCCAGCAGCTTAGATGCGGGGGGACTCAATGAGCAGTTCTTC; CDR3aa: CASSLDAGGLNEQFF
v_gene: TRBV12-5; j_gene: TRBJ2-2; d_gene: NA; abundance: NA; CDR3nt: TGTGCTAGTGGAGGAAGGAGGGCCGGGGAGCTGTTTTTT; CDR3aa: CASGGRRAGELFF
v_gene: TRBV6-5; j_gene: TRBJ1-2; d_gene: NA; abundance: NA; CDR3nt: TGTGCCAGCAGTATACAGGGTCCCTATGGCTACACCTTC; CDR3aa: CASSIQGPYGYTF
v_gene: TRBV5-5; j_gene: TRBJ2-3; d_gene: NA; abundance: NA; CDR3nt: TGTGCCAGCAGCTTGGGACTTGGCGTCACAGATACGCAGTATTTT; CDR3aa: CASSLGLGVTDTQYF
v_gene: TRBV19; j_gene: TRBJ2-3; d_gene: NA; abundance: NA; CDR3nt: TGTGCCAGTAGTATTACTAAAGGACAGTCCACAGATACGCAGTATTTT; CDR3aa: CASSITKGQSTDTQYF
v_gene: TRBV2; j_gene: TRBJ2-7; d_gene: NA; abundance: NA; CDR3nt: TGTGCCAGCAGTCAAAACACGTACGAGCAGTACTTC; CDR3aa: CASSQNTYEQYF
v_gene: TRBV9; j_gene: TRBJ1-2; d_gene: NA; abundance: NA; CDR3nt: TGTGCCAGCAGCTCCGGTCTGAACTATGGCTACACCTTC; CDR3aa: CASSSGLNYGYTF
v_gene: TRBV3-1/TRBV3-2; j_gene: TRBJ1-2; d_gene: NA; abundance: NA; CDR3nt: TGTGCCAGCAGCCCCATTGGATTGGGCAGTGCCTATGGCTACACCTTC; CDR3aa: CASSPIGLGSAYGYTF
v_gene: TRBV19; j_gene: TRBJ1-2; d_gene: TRBD1; abundance: few; CDR3nt: TGTGCCAGTATTGGTGGGAAGGACAGGGTCCTTTTC; CDR3aa: CASIGGKDRVLF
v_gene: TRBV19; j_gene: TRBJ1-1; d_gene: TRBD1; abundance: NA; CDR3nt: TGTGCCAGCCGACAGGGGGTGGACACTGAAGCTTTCTTT; CDR3aa: CASRQGVDTEAFF
v_gene: TRBV7-8; j_gene: TRBJ1-5; d_gene: NA; abundance: NA; CDR3nt: TGTGCCAGCAGCCCCCGGTGGGGGGGCCAGAATCAGCCCCAGCATTTT; CDR3aa: CASSPRWGGQNQPQHF
v_gene: TRBV3-1/TRBV3-2; j_gene: TRBJ2-1; d_gene: NA; abundance: NA; CDR3nt: TGTGCCAGCAGCCAAGGTAGCGGGACAGGGTTCAATGAGCAGTTCTTC; CDR3aa: CASSQGSGTGFNEQFF
v_gene: TRBV2; j_gene: TRBJ2-5; d_gene: NA; abundance: NA; CDR3nt: TGTGCCAGCAGTGAAGGAGCTTGGGCAGAGACCCAGTACTTC; CDR3aa: CASSEGAWAETQYF
v_gene: TRBV7-8; j_gene: TRBJ2-5; d_gene: TRBD2; abundance: NA; CDR3nt: TGTGCCAGCAGCTTAGGGGTTAGCGGGGGGTATCAAGAGACCCAGTACTTC; CDR3aa: CASSLGVSGGYQETQYF
v_gene: TRBV24-1; j_gene: TRBJ1-5; d_gene: NA; abundance: NA; CDR3nt: TGTGCCACCAGTGATACGGGACAGCCCCAGCATTTT; CDR3aa: CATSDTGQPQHF
v_gene: TRBV12-3/TRBV12-4; j_gene: TRBJ1-2; d_gene: NA; abundance: NA; CDR3nt: TGTGCCAGCAGTTTGAAGGGGTATGGCTACACCTTC; CDR3aa: CASSLKGYGYTF
v_gene: TRBV24-1; j_gene: TRBJ2-1; d_gene: TRBD2; abundance: NA; CDR3nt: TGTGCCACCGGACGGGGGGGCCTCTACAATGAGCAGTTCTTC; CDR3aa: CATGRGGLYNEQFF
v_gene: TRBV6-1; j_gene: TRBJ2-1; d_gene: TRBD2; abundance: few; CDR3nt: TGTGCCAGCAGTGAAGCGCGGGCTAGCGGGGGCAATGAGCAGTTCTTC; CDR3aa: CASSEARASGGNEQFF
v_gene: TRBV5-4; j_gene: TRBJ1-2; d_gene: TRBD1; abundance: NA; CDR3nt: TGTGCCAGCAGCTTGGCCCAACAGGGGGCGAGTAGTGGCTACACCTTC; CDR3aa: CASSLAQQGASSGYTF
v_gene: TRBV19; j_gene: TRBJ2-2; d_gene: TRBD1; abundance: NA; CDR3nt: TGTGCCAGTAAGGGGGCAGCGTTTACCGGGGAGCTGTTTTTT; CDR3aa: CASKGAAFTGELFF
v_gene: TRBV19; j_gene: TRBJ2-7; d_gene: NA; abundance: NA; CDR3nt: TGTGCCAGTAAACCGACGGGAAGCTCCTACGAGCAGTACTTC; CDR3aa: CASKPTGSSYEQYF
v_gene: TRBV5-1; j_gene: TRBJ1-2; d_gene: TRBD1; abundance: NA; CDR3nt: TGCGCCAGCAGTTGGGACAGGGTCGGCTATGGCTACACCTTC; CDR3aa: CASSWDRVGYGYTF
v_gene: TRBV18; j_gene: TRBJ2-7; d_gene: TRBD1; abundance: NA; CDR3nt: TGTGCCAGCTCATCAACCCGGCCCGGGACAGGGGATTACGAGCAGTACTTC; CDR3aa: CASSSTRPGTGDYEQYF
v_gene: TRBV9; j_gene: TRBJ1-1; d_gene: NA; abundance: NA; CDR3nt: TGTGCCAGCAGCGTAGCTACGAATCAGGGTCCGGACACTGAAGCTTTCTTT; CDR3aa: CASSVATNQGPDTEAFF
v_gene: TRBV7-9; j_gene: TRBJ1-1; d_gene: TRBD1; abundance: NA; CDR3nt: TGTGCCAGCAGCTCTGGACAGGGGTTCGCTTTCTTT; CDR3aa: CASSSGQGFAFF
v_gene: TRBV6-5; j_gene: TRBJ1-2; d_gene: NA; abundance: NA; CDR3nt: TGTGCCAGCCAGGGCGGGGCTGATGGCTACACCTTC; CDR3aa: CASQGGADGYTF
v_gene: TRBV30; j_gene: TRBJ1-6; d_gene: NA; abundance: NA; CDR3nt: TGTGCCTGGAGCTCAGGGGTGGCCTATAATTCACCCCTCCACTTT; CDR3aa: CAWSSGVAYNSPLHF
v_gene: TRBV3-1/TRBV3-2; j_gene: TRBJ2-7; d_gene: NA; abundance: NA; CDR3nt: TGTGCCAGCAGCCAACAACAGATTTCCTACGAGCAGTACTTC; CDR3aa: CASSQQQISYEQYF
v_gene: TRBV5-4; j_gene: TRBJ1-2; d_gene: NA; abundance: NA; CDR3nt: TGTGCCAGCAGCTTGGAAAGGGGCGGAGATGGCTACACCTTC; CDR3aa: CASSLERGGDGYTF
v_gene: TRBV2; j_gene: TRBJ1-1; d_gene: NA; abundance: NA; CDR3nt: TGTGCCAGCAGTGAAGGGGCAGTGGCTTTCTTT; CDR3aa: CASSEGAVAFF
v_gene: TRBV27; j_gene: TRBJ1-6; d_gene: NA; abundance: NA; CDR3nt: TGTGCCAGCAGTTTTGGAGGGAATAATTCACCCCTCCACTTT; CDR3aa: CASSFGGNNSPLHF
v_gene: TRBV6-1; j_gene: TRBJ1-1; d_gene: NA; abundance: NA; CDR3nt: TGTGCCAGCAGTGAAGAGAGAGCTTTCTTT; CDR3aa: CASSEERAFF
v_gene: TRBV12-3/TRBV12-4; j_gene: TRBJ1-1; d_gene: NA; abundance: NA; CDR3nt: TGTGCCAGCAGTTTAGCCGGCACTGAAGCTTTCTTT; CDR3aa: CASSLAGTEAFF
v_gene: TRBV11-2; j_gene: TRBJ2-1; d_gene: TRBD1; abundance: once; CDR3nt: TGTGCCAGCAGCTTGGACAGGGTTCACAATGAGCAGTTCTTC; CDR3aa: CASSLDRVHNEQFF
v_gene: TRBV19; j_gene: TRBJ1-1; d_gene: TRBD1; abundance: NA; CDR3nt: TGTGCCAGTAGTAAGACAGGGGAGGGGTACACTGAAGCTTTCTTT; CDR3aa: CASSKTGEGYTEAFF
v_gene: TRBV5-1; j_gene: TRBJ2-7; d_gene: TRBD2; abundance: NA; CDR3nt: TGCGCCAGCAGCTTGGTGGTAGCGGGGGGCGAGCAGTACTTC; CDR3aa: CASSLVVAGGEQYF
v_gene: TRBV2; j_gene: TRBJ1-2; d_gene: NA; abundance: NA; CDR3nt: TGTGCCAGCAGTGAGACAAACCTTAACTATGGCTACACCTTC; CDR3aa: CASSETNLNYGYTF
v_gene: TRBV3-1/TRBV3-2; j_gene: TRBJ2-3; d_gene: TRBD2; abundance: NA; CDR3nt: TGTGCCAGCAGTTACGGACTAGCGGGGCTCACAGATACGCAGTATTTT; CDR3aa: CASSYGLAGLTDTQYF
v_gene: TRBV9; j_gene: TRBJ1-5; d_gene: NA; abundance: NA; CDR3nt: TGTGCCAGCAGCGTGGGGGGGGATTATCAGCCCCAGCATTTT; CDR3aa: CASSVGGDYQPQHF
v_gene: TRBV7-2; j_gene: TRBJ1-2; d_gene: TRBD1; abundance: NA; CDR3nt: TGTGCCAGCAGCTTGGGACAGCTCCTCCTCGATGGCTACACCTTC; CDR3aa: CASSLGQLLLDGYTF
v_gene: TRBV5-6; j_gene: TRBJ2-1; d_gene: TRBD2; abundance: once; CDR3nt: TGTGCCAGCAGATCGACTAGCGGGGGGCTAAGCTCCTACAATGAGCAGTTCTTC; CDR3aa: CASRSTSGGLSSYNEQFF
v_gene: TRBV21-1; j_gene: TRBJ1-1; d_gene: NA; abundance: NA; CDR3nt: TGTGCCAGCAGCAAATCGGGGAACACTGAAGCTTTCTTT; CDR3aa: CASSKSGNTEAFF
v_gene: TRBV7-2; j_gene: TRBJ2-7; d_gene: TRBD1; abundance: NA; CDR3nt: TGTGCCAGCAGCTTAAACAGGGGAACCTACGAGCAGTACTTC; CDR3aa: CASSLNRGTYEQYF
v_gene: TRBV5-1; j_gene: TRBJ2-1; d_gene: TRBD2; abundance: NA; CDR3nt: TGCGCCAGCAGTCTTGACGGACTAGCGGGCGGCAATGAGCAGTTCTTC; CDR3aa: CASSLDGLAGGNEQFF
v_gene: TRBV12-5; j_gene: TRBJ1-3; d_gene: NA; abundance: once; CDR3nt: TGTGCTAGTGGCCCTTCTGGGCCTAACACCATATATTTT; CDR3aa: CASGPSGPNTIYF
v_gene: TRBV18; j_gene: TRBJ1-1; d_gene: TRBD1; abundance: NA; CDR3nt: TGTGCCAGCTCACCCCGGGCCATCCGGGACAGGGGATACACTGAAGCTTTCTTT; CDR3aa: CASSPRAIRDRGYTEAFF
v_gene: TRBV6-2/TRBV6-3; j_gene: TRBJ2-7; d_gene: TRBD2; abundance: NA; CDR3nt: TGTGCCAGCAGTTACTCTGGGACTAGCTTCTACGAGCAGTACTTC; CDR3aa: CASSYSGTSFYEQYF
v_gene: TRBV20-1; j_gene: TRBJ2-7; d_gene: NA; abundance: NA; CDR3nt: TGCAGTGCTAGTGATCTCCGCTACGAGCAGTACTTC; CDR3aa: CSASDLRYEQYF
v_gene: TRBV6-6; j_gene: TRBJ1-5; d_gene: NA; abundance: few; CDR3nt: TGTGCCAGCAGTTACTCACAGCCCGGTCAGGCCCAGCATTTT; CDR3aa: CASSYSQPGQAQHF